This passage covers 25 T cell receptor beta chains from one sample sequenced in a study of CD8 T cells in Susac syndrome. Roughly 0.5 to 1 ug RNA was reverse transcribed with random hexamers. A single record per CDR3 protein comes from TCRdb applying MiXCR to the immunoSEQ multiplex PCR reads. The data show about 300,000 distinct CDR3 sequences, 65% to 90% seen once. Source material: CD8+ T cells from PBMCs. Receptor source: a human donor with multiple sclerosis.

The CDR3 DNA is TGTGCCAGTAGTATAGCGGGCTACTCCTACAATGAGCAGTTCTTC. Its protein product is CASSIAGYSYNEQFF. The chain recombines TRBV19 with TRBJ2-1; no clear D. V was clipped by 1 base and J by 0 bases, with 7 bases between them. The CDR3 has 15 residues. Per the germline V gene, CDR1 is LNHDA and CDR2 is SQIVND (reference sequence).

The V call is TRBV20-1, the J call TRBJ2-7, with D unresolved. V was trimmed by 3 bases and J by 0 bases, leaving 12 bases between them. This CDR3 region has 14 residues. Germline-derived CDR1 and CDR2 are DFQATT and SNEGSKA (reference sequence). This chain's CDR3 is CSASWSRYSYEQYF. Written as DNA, the CDR3 is TGCAGTGCTAGCTGGAGCCGATACTCCTACGAGCAGTACTTC.

The chain carries TRBV29-1 and TRBJ2-5; no clear D gene. Germline lookup yields CDR1 SQVTM and CDR2 ANQGSEA. The CDR3 sequence is 11 residues long. V gave up 5 bases and J gave up 2 bases, with 6 bases separating them. CDR3 sequence: CSVLRQETQYF. The CDR3 DNA reads as TGCAGCGTTTTGAGGCAAGAGACCCAGTACTTC.

The chain combines TRBV9 with TRBJ2-5, with 8 bases matching TRBD2. CDR3 size: 15 residues. V shed 1 base and J 5 bases; nucleotides not matched to a gene: 7. The germline V gene has CDR1 SGDLS and CDR2 YYNGEE. The DNA of the CDR3 is TGTGCCAGCAGCGTACATTCGGGAGGGGGGGAGACCCAGTACTTC. This gives the protein CASSVHSGGGETQYF. Full variable domain (remainder filled in from reference TRBV9 and TRBJ2-5): DSGVTQTPKHLITATGQRVTLRCSPRSGDLSVYWYQQSLDQGLQFLIQYYNGEERAKGNILERFSAQQFPDLHSELNLSSLELGDSALYFCASSVHSGGGETQYFGPGTRLLVL.

This chain joins TRBV28 and TRBJ1-2, with D hard to call. CDR3 length: 9 amino acids. CDR1 and CDR2 (germline): MDHEN, SYDVKM. Here the CDR3 reads CASADGYTF. The CDR3 DNA reads as TGTGCATCGGCGGATGGCTACACCTTC.

This clonotype is a singleton in its sample. This chain uses TRBV7-8 with TRBJ1-2; 10 nucleotides align to TRBD1. Losses at the gene ends were 5 bases for V and 4 bases for J; bases not matched to a gene: 10. Germline loops: CDR1 SGHVS, CDR2 FQNEAQ. The length of the CDR3 is 16 residues. The CDR3 region is CASSLTPGTGAYGYTF. For the CDR3, the DNA is TGTGCCAGCAGCCTTACTCCAGGGACAGGGGCCTATGGCTACACCTTC.

In this sample, this clonotype turned up once. The chain links TRBV6-5 to TRBJ2-3, with 7 bases that match TRBD1. The germline gives CDR1 MNHEY, CDR2 SVGAGI. V lost 4 bases and J lost 0; bases outside the gene matches: 13. This CDR3 is 18 amino acids long. CDR3 coding DNA: TGTGCCAGCAGTTGGAACCGGGACAGCCTGTCTAGCACAGATACGCAGTATTTT. As protein: CASSWNRDSLSSTDTQYF.

The genes are TRBV10-2 and TRBJ2-1; D may be TRBD2 (6 bases). This CDR3 is built from 15 residues. CDR1 is WSHSY, CDR2 SAAADI, per germline. V was clipped by 0 bases and J by 2 bases, with 8 bases between them. CDR3 bases: TGCGCCAGCAGTGAGTCGAGCGGGCCCTACAATGAGCAGTTCTTC. Its translation: CASSESSGPYNEQFF.

The V gene is TRBV10-2, the J gene TRBJ1-1, with a possible D match to TRBD1 (6 bases). Per the germline V gene, CDR1 is WSHSY and CDR2 is SAAADI. This CDR3 is built from 14 residues. The V end was cut by 2 bases, the J end by 4 bases, with 11 bases between. CDR3: CASSERGVGTEAFF. CDR3 DNA sequence: TGCGCCAGCAGTGAGAGGGGGGTAGGCACTGAAGCTTTCTTT.

V and J are TRBV2 and TRBJ2-1, with D possibly matching TRBD1 (6 bases). The length of the CDR3 is 18 residues. V was clipped by 6 bases and J by 4 bases, with 25 bases between them. CDR1 and CDR2 from the germline V gene are SNHLY and FYNNEI. The CDR3 sequence: CASSQAGAGTTHYNEQFF. The CDR3 nucleotides are TGTGCCAGCAGCCAAGCTGGAGCCGGGACAACCCATTACAATGAGCAGTTCTTC.

In regard to this clonotype: The germline gene is not matched at one end of the junction; a read error may be the cause. The chain uses TRBV27 and TRBJ2-1, with TRBD2 identical over 7 bases. This CDR3 contains 14 residues. Germline V gives CDR1 MNHEY, CDR2 SMNVEV (reference sequence). CDR3 DNA: TGTGCCAGCAGTATATCCGGGACTATCAATGAGCAGTTCTTC. Its protein product is CASSISGTINEQFF.

V and J are TRBV27 and TRBJ2-7, with a possible D match to TRBD1 (6 bases). Germline V lookup: CDR1 MNHEY, CDR2 SMNVEV (reference sequence). Trimming took 5 bases from V and 4 from J, leaving 15 bases between them. CDR3 size: 14 residues. CDR3 loop: CASSPGDKRYEQYF. As DNA, the CDR3 is TGTGCCAGCAGTCCCGGGGACAAAAGATACGAGCAGTACTTC.

The rearrangement joins TRBV12-3 or TRBV12-4 to TRBJ1-3; 7 nucleotides agree with TRBD1. V gave up 4 bases and J gave up 0 bases; unmatched junction bases: 3. CDR3 length equals 15 residues. CDR3 DNA sequence: TGTGCCAGCAGTTCGACAGGGCGCTCTGGAAACACCATATATTTT. Amino acids: CASSSTGRSGNTIYF.

The chain recombines TRBV10-2 with TRBJ1-1; D call uncertain. Germline V CDR1 and CDR2: WSHSY, SAAADI. The CDR3 contains 13 residues. Trimming removed 3 bases at V and 1 base at J, with 6 bases between. CDR3 amino acids: CASSEDGNTEAFF. CDR3 sequence (DNA): TGCGCCAGCAGTGAAGACGGGAACACTGAAGCTTTCTTT.

The V call is TRBV7-6, the J call TRBJ2-1; 9 nucleotides match TRBD1. Germline trimming cut 0 bases from V and 3 bases from J; bases unmatched to any gene: 3. Germline assignment: CDR1 SGHVS and CDR2 FNYEAQ. The CDR3 totals 16 residues. The CDR3 nucleotides read TGTGCCAGCAGCTTAGCCGGGACAGGGTACTACAATGAGCAGTTCTTC. This translates into CASSLAGTGYYNEQFF. The whole variable domain, filled in from reference TRBV7-6 and TRBJ2-1, reads GAGVSQSPRYKVTKRGQDVALRCDPISGHVSLYWYRQALGQGPEFLTYFNYEAQQDKSGLPNDRFSAERPEGSISTLTIQRTEQRDSAMYRCASSLAGTGYYNEQFFGPGTRLTVL.

V is TRBV5-1 and J is TRBJ2-7; D is unclear. The germline V gene has CDR1 SGHRS and CDR2 YFSETQ. The CDR3 contains 13 residues. The V gene lost 0 bases and the J gene lost 5 bases, with 9 bases spanning the gap. The CDR3 DNA reads TGCGCCAGCAGCTTGGCAACGACCCACGAGCAGTACTTC. Protein product: CASSLATTHEQYF.

The chain is built from TRBV15 and TRBJ1-2; 8 bases are shared with TRBD1. The CDR3 loop spans 17 amino acids. CDR1 and CDR2 from the germline V gene are LNHNV and YYDKDF (reference sequence). The junction had 18 bases not matched to a gene; V was cut back by 5 bases and J by 7 bases. The CDR3 sequence is CATSLSPRGPRLSGYTF. CDR3 bases: TGTGCCACCAGCCTCTCCCCCAGGGGGCCTCGTCTGAGTGGCTACACCTTC.

V and J are TRBV19 and TRBJ1-5; 9 nucleotides align to TRBD1. The CDR3 runs to 14 residues. Trimming removed 7 bases from V and 7 bases from J; junction bases left unmatched: 8. The germline V gene encodes CDR1 LNHDA and CDR2 SQIVND (reference sequence). This chain's CDR3 is CASTPGQGAQPQHF. The DNA for the CDR3 is TGTGCCAGTACCCCGGGACAGGGAGCCCAGCCCCAGCATTTT.

The V and J genes are TRBV24-1 and TRBJ2-2; a weak D match, TRBD2 (5 bases). CDR1 KGHDR and CDR2 SFDVKD come from the germline V gene. This CDR3 is built from 15 residues. Trimming left V 6 bases short and J 5 bases short, with 15 bases between. The CDR3 sequence: CATSLTRPETGELFF. The CDR3 DNA follows: TGTGCCACCAGTCTTACTAGGCCCGAGACCGGGGAGCTGTTTTTT.

The chain carries TRBV25-1 and TRBJ2-7, with TRBD2 matching 7 bases. CDR1 and CDR2 (germline): MGHDK, SYGVNS. Trimming removed 3 bases from V and 0 bases from J; junction bases left unmatched: 26. The CDR3 has 22 amino acids. CDR3 DNA sequence: TGTGCCAGCAGTGATTGGGGATATCCCCTCGATAAGGGAATAGCGGGCTCCTACGAGCAGTACTTC. It yields the protein CASSDWGYPLDKGIAGSYEQYF.

This chain uses TRBV6-2 or TRBV6-3 with TRBJ2-7; unclear D gene. The V and J ends lost 0 bases and 3 bases respectively, with 6 bases between them. CDR3 length equals 13 residues. Germline-derived CDR1 and CDR2 are MNHEY and SVGEGT. The CDR3 DNA follows: TGTGCCAGCAGTTACTCCCCCAGCTACGAGCAGTACTTC. This gives the protein CASSYSPSYEQYF.

This chain links TRBV12-3 or TRBV12-4 with TRBJ2-7; TRBD1 matches at 7 bases. The CDR3 extends over 15 amino acids. The junction had 5 bases not matched to a gene; V was cut back by 3 bases and J by 0 bases. The CDR3 nucleotides read TGTGCCAGCAGTTTGGGACAGCCAAGCTCCTACGAGCAGTACTTC. Translation: CASSLGQPSSYEQYF.

V usage is TRBV19 and J usage is TRBJ2-7; the D gene could be TRBD1 or TRBD2 (5 bases each). The germline V and J ends were trimmed by 9 bases and 6 bases, with 12 bases remaining between them. The CDR3 spans 11 residues. Germline-derived CDR1 and CDR2 are LNHDA and SQIVND (reference sequence). The CDR3 sequence: CASGLGGEQYF. Here the CDR3 DNA reads TGTGCCAGCGGACTTGGGGGCGAGCAGTACTTC.

The chain is built from TRBV4-1 and TRBJ1-1; no reliable D call. V was cut by 1 base and J by 0 bases, with 12 bases left in between. CDR1 MGHRA and CDR2 YSYEKL come from the germline V gene. This CDR3 comprises 16 residues. CDR3 DNA: TGCGCCAGCAGCCAAGTGACCGGTTTTATGAACACTGAAGCTTTCTTT. Protein: CASSQVTGFMNTEAFF.

This chain joins TRBV21-1 and TRBJ1-2; the D call in the table, TRBD1, was not verified against the DNA. TRBV21-1 is a pseudogene. CDR3 length equals 14 residues. The CDR3 DNA follows: TGTGCCAGCTCCCCCCGGGTAAATTGCCATGGCTACACCTTC. This translates into CASSPRVNCHGYTF.